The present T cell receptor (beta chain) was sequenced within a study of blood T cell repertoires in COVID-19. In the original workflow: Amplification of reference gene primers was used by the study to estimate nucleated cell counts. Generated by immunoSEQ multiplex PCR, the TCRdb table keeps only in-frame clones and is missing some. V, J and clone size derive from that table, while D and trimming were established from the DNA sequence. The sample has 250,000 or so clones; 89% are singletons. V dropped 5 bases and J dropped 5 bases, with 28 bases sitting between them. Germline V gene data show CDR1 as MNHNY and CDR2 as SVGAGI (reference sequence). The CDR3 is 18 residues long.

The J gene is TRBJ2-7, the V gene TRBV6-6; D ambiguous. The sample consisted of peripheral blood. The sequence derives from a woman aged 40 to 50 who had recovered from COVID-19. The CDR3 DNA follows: TGTGCCAGCAGTCCTATATTAAGATTATCGGGTCCCATCCACGAGCAGTACTTC. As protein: CASSPILRLSGPIHEQYF.